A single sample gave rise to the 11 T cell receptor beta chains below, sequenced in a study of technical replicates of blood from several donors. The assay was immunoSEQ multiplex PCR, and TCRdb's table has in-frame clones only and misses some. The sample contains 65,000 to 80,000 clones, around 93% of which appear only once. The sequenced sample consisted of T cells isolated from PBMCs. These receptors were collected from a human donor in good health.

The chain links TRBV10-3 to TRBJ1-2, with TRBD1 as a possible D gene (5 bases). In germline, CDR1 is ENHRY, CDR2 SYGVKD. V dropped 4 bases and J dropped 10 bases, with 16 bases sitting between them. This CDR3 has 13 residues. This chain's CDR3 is CAISAGQGTYYTF. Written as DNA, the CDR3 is TGTGCCATCAGTGCAGGCCAGGGAACGTACTACACCTTC.

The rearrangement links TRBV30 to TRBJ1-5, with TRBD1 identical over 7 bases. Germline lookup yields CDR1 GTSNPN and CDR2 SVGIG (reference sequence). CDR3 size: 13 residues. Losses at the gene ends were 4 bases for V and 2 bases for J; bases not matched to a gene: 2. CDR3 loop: CAWTGGGNQPQHF. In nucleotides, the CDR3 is TGTGCCTGGACAGGGGGTGGCAATCAGCCCCAGCATTTT.

In DNA, the CDR3 is TGTGCCAGTAGTATAGTACGGAGCCCGAACACTGAAGCTTTCTTT. Amino acids: CASSIVRSPNTEAFF. V usage is TRBV19 and J usage is TRBJ1-1; D uncertain. This CDR3 is 15 amino acids long. Germline V lookup: CDR1 LNHDA, CDR2 SQIVND (reference sequence). V was clipped by 1 base and J by 1 base, with 10 bases between them. Supplemented by reference TRBV19 and TRBJ1-1, the full variable domain reads DGGITQSPKYLFRKEGQNVTLSCEQNLNHDAMYWYRQDPGQGLRLIYYSQIVNDFQKGDIAEGYSVSREKKESFPLTVTSAQKNPTAFYLCASSIVRSPNTEAFFGQGTRLTVV.

CDR3 in amino acids: CASSQDRGSYEQYF. The CDR3 region has the DNA TGCGCCAGCAGCCAAGACCGGGGCTCCTACGAGCAGTACTTC. The rearrangement links TRBV4-1 to TRBJ2-7, with D possibly being TRBD2 (5 bases). This CDR3 comprises 14 residues. The V and J ends lost 0 bases and 0 bases respectively, with 6 bases between them. The germline CDR1 and CDR2 sequences are MGHRA and YSYEKL.

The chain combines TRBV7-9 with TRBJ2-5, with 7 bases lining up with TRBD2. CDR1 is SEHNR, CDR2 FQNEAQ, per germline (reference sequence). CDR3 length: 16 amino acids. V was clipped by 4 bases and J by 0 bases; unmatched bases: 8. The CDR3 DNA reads TGTGCCAGCAGCTCTTCCGGGCGGGGGTACCAAGAGACCCAGTACTTC. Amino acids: CASSSSGRGYQETQYF.

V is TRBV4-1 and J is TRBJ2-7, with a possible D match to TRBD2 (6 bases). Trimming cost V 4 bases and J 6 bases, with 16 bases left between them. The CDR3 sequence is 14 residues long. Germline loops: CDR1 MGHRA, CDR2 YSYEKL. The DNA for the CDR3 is TGCGCCAGCAGCCGCGGGACTCCCCAAGGCGAGCAGTACTTC. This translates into CASSRGTPQGEQYF.

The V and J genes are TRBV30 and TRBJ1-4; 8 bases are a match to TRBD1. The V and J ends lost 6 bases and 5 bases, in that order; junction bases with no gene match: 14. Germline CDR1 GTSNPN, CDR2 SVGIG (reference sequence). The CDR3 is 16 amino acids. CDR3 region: CACLWTGTGKNEKLFF. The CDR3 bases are TGTGCCTGCCTCTGGACAGGGACGGGAAAAAATGAAAAACTGTTTTTT.

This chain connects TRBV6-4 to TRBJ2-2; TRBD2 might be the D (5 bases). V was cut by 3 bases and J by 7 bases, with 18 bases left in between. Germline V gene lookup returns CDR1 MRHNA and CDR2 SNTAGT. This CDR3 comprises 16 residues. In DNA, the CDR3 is TGTGCCAGCAGTGAGGAGGTTATCATGTCGAGCGGGGAGCTGTTTTTT. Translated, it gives CASSEEVIMSSGELFF.

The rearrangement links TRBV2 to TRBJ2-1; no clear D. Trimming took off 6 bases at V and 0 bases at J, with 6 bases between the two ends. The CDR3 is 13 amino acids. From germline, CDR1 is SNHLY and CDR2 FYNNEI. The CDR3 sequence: CASRRFSYNEQFF. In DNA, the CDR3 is TGTGCCAGCAGGAGGTTCTCCTACAATGAGCAGTTCTTC.

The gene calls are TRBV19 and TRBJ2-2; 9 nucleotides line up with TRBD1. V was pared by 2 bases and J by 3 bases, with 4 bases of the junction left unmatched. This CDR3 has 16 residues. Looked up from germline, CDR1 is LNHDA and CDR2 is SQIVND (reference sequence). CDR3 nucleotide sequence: TGTGCCAGTAGTATAAGGACAGGGGCCGACACCGGGGAGCTGTTTTTT. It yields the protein CASSIRTGADTGELFF. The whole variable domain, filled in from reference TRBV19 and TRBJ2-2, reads DGGITQSPKYLFRKEGQNVTLSCEQNLNHDAMYWYRQDPGQGLRLIYYSQIVNDFQKGDIAEGYSVSREKKESFPLTVTSAQKNPTAFYLCASSIRTGADTGELFFGEGSRLTVL.

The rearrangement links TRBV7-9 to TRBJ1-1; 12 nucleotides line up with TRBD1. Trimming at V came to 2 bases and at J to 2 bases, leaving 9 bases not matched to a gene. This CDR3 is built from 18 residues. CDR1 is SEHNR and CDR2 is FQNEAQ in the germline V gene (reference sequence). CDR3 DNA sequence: TGTGCCAGCAGCTTAATTCCGGGGACAGGGGGCCCAAACACTGAAGCTTTCTTT. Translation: CASSLIPGTGGPNTEAFF.